Described below is a single T cell receptor beta chain sequence and its context. There are many counts of this clonotype. The target of this receptor is not known. Base qualities are missing; no much larger clone stands one base away. Hyperthyroidism was considered stable if no progression to ophthalmopathy occurred within 18 months of follow-up. Hyperthyroidism patients were newly diagnosed, were aged 18 to 65 years, and had a disease duration under 2 months. Patients were excluded if they had other autoimmune diseases, uncontrolled infections, pregnancy or lactation. Clinical symptoms, serum thyroxine, TRAb, thyroid ultrasound and orbital computed tomography formed the basis of the diagnosis. Ficoll-Paque density gradient centrifugation was used to isolate PBMCs from about 9.4 ml of fresh peripheral blood. Trizol reagent was used to extract the total RNA, and its quality was then checked on an Agilent 2100 Bioanalyzer.

Germline trimming amounts to 2 bases on V and 6 bases on J, with 16 as the count of junction bases outside the gene matches. CDR1 and CDR2 are read off the germline V gene as MNHEY and SVGEGT. The CDR3 goes from the cysteine to the phenylalanine over 20 residues. Just CDR3 DNA is preserved here, 60 bases in frame from base 1. This record belongs to a study of Graves' ophthalmopathy and Graves' hyperthyroidism listed by TCRdb under 2018. In the study overall: Peripheral blood was collected before any treatment was given, at the time of initial diagnosis. After sampling, hyperthyroidism patients received methimazole starting at 30 mg daily, and ophthalmopathy patients received high-dose intravenous methylprednisolone. To tell Graves' ophthalmopathy apart from Graves' hyperthyroidism, and to predict which patients would progress to ophthalmopathy, the study relied on TCR beta repertoire signatures. In total, under 150 blood samples were TCR-sequenced: some 40 ophthalmopathy, over 70 hyperthyroidism and some 17 hyperthyroidism-to-ophthalmopathy patients. An independent validation cohort comprised 18 hyperthyroidism patients and 15 to 17 patients who later progressed from hyperthyroidism to ophthalmopathy. To explore V-J signatures distinguishing ophthalmopathy from hyperthyroidism, a discovery set of under 110 patients (roughly 45 ophthalmopathy, over 55 stable hyperthyroidism) was enrolled. The 100 discovery patients were randomly divided into training and test sets at a 7:3 ratio. In five to seven hyperthyroidism patients, the T-cell repertoire of thyroid tissue was compared with the T-cell repertoire of blood. What the research found in general, with its limitations: Most expanded thyroid clonotypes with frequency above 0.001 were also detected in blood, suggesting blood repertoires may reflect the thyroid immune response. In validation, the model predicted ophthalmopathy progression with 70.59% sensitivity and approximately 75% specificity; some 13 predicted patients were CT-confirmed with GO in a median of about 6.1 months. The 13-signature model separated ophthalmopathy from stable hyperthyroidism with approximately 90% sensitivity and 81.08% specificity in cross-validation, and 80%/75% in the test set. Sample size was not predetermined statistically, and investigators were not blinded to group allocation.

TCR beta CDR3 regions were amplified from RNA transcripts for repertoire sequencing. HTBI primers and the Qiagen OneStep RT-PCR kit were used in a first-round RT-PCR, which was followed by a second-round multiplex PCR, size selection and purification. Libraries were sequenced paired-end with 100 bp reads on an Illumina HiSeq2000. Processing in the source paper ran as follows. Reads were processed with SOAPnuke, discarding reads with adapters, uncalled bases, mean Phred below 15, or no exact constant-primer or identifier match. COPE v1.2.5 was used to merge the high-quality paired reads. Clonotypes were defined as unique nucleotide sequences and were aligned to IMGT TRB V, D and J references using MiTCR v1.1. The analysis was limited to V-J combinations with a frequency above 0.0001, which together covered 99.2% of repertoires. A TCR clonal expansion and chaos score per V-J combination was defined as the ratio of F50 clonal expansion to chaos observed in the TCRdist matrix. Features were reduced by Welch's t-statistics and random forest to more than 10 V-J combinations, which fed a naive Bayes classifier. The similarity between thyroid and blood repertoires was quantified using the Morisita-Horn index. The public reads were quality trimmed at Q25 with fastp and then assembled into clones with MiXCR by TCRdb, keeping productive beta chains. Rows are unified per CDR3 protein, each entry keeping the most common DNA and genes. TCRdb's processing, not the study's, gives the V and J calls here. This sample gives roughly 420,000 distinct CDR3 sequences in total; more than 20% of them show up just once. In total, the top ten clones hold under 3% of the sample.

The source of this sequence is a woman aged 18-30 years with stable Graves' hyperthyroidism. Donor details come from another sample of the same person, matched by shared clones. Material for sequencing was peripheral blood. Rearrangement joined TRBV6-2 or TRBV6-3 to TRBJ2-2, and TRBD2 matches 12 of the central bases. The DNA is TGTGCCAGCAGTTACGATACGGCGCGACTAGCGGGAGTAAGAGCCGGGGAGCTGTTTTTT. Its product reads: CASSYDTARLAGVRAGELFF.